A single sample is the source of the 8 T cell receptor beta chains below, sequenced in a study of cytomegalovirus exposure and HLA in healthy donors (TCRdb year 2017). Library method: the immunoSEQ multiplex PCR assay. A mixture of 60 forward primers for TCR Vbeta segments and 13 reverse primers for TCR Jbeta segments was used in the multiplex PCR. TCRdb re-hosts the immuneACCESS table, in-frame sequences only. Its copies lack some clones; in the studies checked, an unresolved V gene accounts for under half of them, and the cause for the rest is not known. The sample yields 150,000 to 200,000 clones; 70% were counted once. 4.7% of the sample belongs to the ten largest clones. The sequenced sample was PBMCs. The source of these receptors is a man aged 18-30 years in good health and CMV-seropositive.

This clone was recorded only once. DNA for the CDR3: TGTGCCAGCAGCCCAACAGGGGCGTATGGCTACACCTTC. Amino acid sequence: CASSPTGAYGYTF. V gene TRBV14 combines with J gene TRBJ1-2; 7 bases are shared with TRBD1. J lost 5 bases, V lost 4 bases, and 4 bases had no gene match. The germline CDR1 and CDR2 sequences are SGHDN and FVKESK. The CDR3 contains 13 residues.

The V gene is TRBV19, the J gene TRBJ2-1; 10 bases are a match to TRBD2. J lost 9 bases, V lost 7 bases, and 12 bases had no gene match. Looked up from germline, CDR1 is LNHDA and CDR2 is SQIVND (reference sequence). CDR3 length: 15 residues. CDR3 protein: CASTPGLARPGEQFF. The DNA for the CDR3 is TGTGCCAGTACCCCGGGACTAGCGAGACCGGGTGAGCAGTTCTTC.

This chain links TRBV5-4 with TRBJ1-3; 7 bases match TRBD1. From germline, CDR1 is SGHNT and CDR2 YYREEE (reference sequence). The CDR3 runs to 18 residues. V trimming: 4 bases; J trimming: 0 bases; junction bases outside the gene matches: 13. Here the CDR3 DNA reads TGTGCCAGCAGCAAGGTGTCCGGGACAGTCCACTCTGGAAACACCATATATTTT. It yields the protein CASSKVSGTVHSGNTIYF.

This chain joins TRBV5-5 and TRBJ1-1, with D perhaps TRBD1 (6 bases). The CDR3 sequence is 14 residues long. Per germline, CDR1 SGHKS and CDR2 YYEKEE (reference sequence). V was pared by 6 bases and J by 1 base, with 13 bases between. The CDR3 sequence is CASTPDRSNTEAFF. The CDR3 DNA is TGTGCCAGCACCCCGGACAGATCGAACACTGAAGCTTTCTTT.

The chain joins TRBV5-1 to TRBJ2-3; 8 nucleotides align to TRBD2. The trim removed 4 bases at V and 7 bases at J, leaving 14 bases unmatched. The CDR3 has 16 residues. Germline CDR1 and CDR2: SGHRS and YFSETQ. CDR3 DNA: TGCGCCAGCAGCCCGGACCCCGGGACTAGTCCAAATACGCAGTATTTT. Translation gives CASSPDPGTSPNTQYF. Supplemented by reference TRBV5-1 and TRBJ2-3, the full variable domain reads KAGVTQTPRYLIKTRGQQVTLSCSPISGHRSVSWYQQTPGQGLQFLFEYFSETQRNKGNFPGRFSGRQFSNSRSEMNVSTLELGDSALYLCASSPDPGTSPNTQYFGPGTRLTVL.

The V gene is TRBV5-1, the J gene TRBJ2-1; 13 bases align to TRBD2. The CDR3 is made up of 16 amino acids. Losses at the gene ends were 4 bases for V and 2 bases for J; bases not matched to a gene: 3. In germline, CDR1 is SGHRS, CDR2 YFSETQ. CDR3 amino acids: CASSTGLAGAYNEQFF. CDR3 in DNA: TGCGCCAGCAGCACTGGACTAGCGGGAGCCTACAATGAGCAGTTCTTC. Based on the CDR3 plus reference TRBV5-1 and TRBJ2-1, the full variable domain is KAGVTQTPRYLIKTRGQQVTLSCSPISGHRSVSWYQQTPGQGLQFLFEYFSETQRNKGNFPGRFSGRQFSNSRSEMNVSTLELGDSALYLCASSTGLAGAYNEQFFGPGTRLTVL.

The gene calls are TRBV30 and TRBJ2-5; D is perhaps TRBD2 (6 bases). There are 13 residues in the CDR3. Germline loops: CDR1 GTSNPN, CDR2 SVGIG (reference sequence). V lost 0 bases and J 5 bases, leaving 10 bases between the germline ends. The CDR3 DNA is TGTGCCTGGAGTGTAGGCGGGGTGGAGACCCAGTACTTC. As protein: CAWSVGGVETQYF.

The chain is built from TRBV6-5 and TRBJ1-3; unclear D gene. V was clipped by 6 bases and J by 0 bases, with 9 bases between them. CDR3 length: 14 residues. Germline values: CDR1 MNHEY, CDR2 SVGAGI. The CDR3 sequence: CASSPSSSGNTIYF. CDR3 sequence (DNA): TGTGCCAGCAGCCCCTCCAGCTCTGGAAACACCATATATTTT.